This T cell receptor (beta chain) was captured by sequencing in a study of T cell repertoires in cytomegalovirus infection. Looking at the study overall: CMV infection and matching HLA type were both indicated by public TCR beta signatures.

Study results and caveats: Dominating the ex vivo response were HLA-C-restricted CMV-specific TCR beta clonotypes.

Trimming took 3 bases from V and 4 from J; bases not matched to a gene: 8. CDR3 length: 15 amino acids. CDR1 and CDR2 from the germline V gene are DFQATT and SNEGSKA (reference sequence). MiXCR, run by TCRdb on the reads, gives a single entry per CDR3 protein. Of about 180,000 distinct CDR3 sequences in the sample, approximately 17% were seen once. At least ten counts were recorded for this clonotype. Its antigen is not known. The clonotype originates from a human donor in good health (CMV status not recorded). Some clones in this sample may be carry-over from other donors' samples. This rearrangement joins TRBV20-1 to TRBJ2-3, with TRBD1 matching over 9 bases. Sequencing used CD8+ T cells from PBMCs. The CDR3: CSASRTGVIPDTQYF. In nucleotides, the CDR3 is TGCAGTGCTAGTAGGACAGGGGTGATCCCAGATACGCAGTATTTT.